The next 3 T cell receptor beta chains were all read from a single sample in a study of low-dose radiotherapy and immunotherapy resistance in tumors. Primers used for first-strand cDNA, a TRAV- and TRBV-specific set, covered both alpha and beta chains. TCRs were put through approximately 20 PCR cycles of amplification with Phusion. A constant-region primer and the V-primer adapter served as the primer pair. TCRdb processed the reads anew with MiXCR; each CDR3 protein has one entry. The sample yields tens of thousands of distinct CDR3 sequences, roughly 17% seen once. Time point of the sample: after trial treatment. Treatment described: LDRT plus nivolumab, ipilimumab, low-dose cyclophosphamide and aspirin (RACIN trial). Sequencing used PBMCs, obtained after low-dose radiotherapy plus immunotherapy. Source of these receptors: a male donor with prostate cancer.

This clonotype has ten or more counts. The chain recombines TRBV4-1 with TRBJ2-5; 9 positions agree with TRBD2. The V segment lost 4 bases and the J segment 2 bases; nucleotides outside the gene matches: 14. The germline V gene encodes CDR1 MGHRA and CDR2 YSYEKL. The CDR3 has 18 amino acids. DNA for the CDR3: TGCGCCAGCAGCCCAAGCTCGGGCGGGAGGGCCCGACAAGAGACCCAGTACTTC. Translating it yields CASSPSSGGRARQETQYF.

The V and J genes are TRBV28 and TRBJ2-7, with D maybe TRBD2 (6 bases). The CDR3 totals 14 residues. The germline CDR1 and CDR2 sequences are MDHEN and SYDVKM. The V gene lost 3 bases and the J gene lost 3 bases, with 12 bases spanning the gap. In DNA, the CDR3 is TGTGCCAGCAGTTTGGCGGGACCGTTCTACGAGCAGTACTTC. As protein: CASSLAGPFYEQYF.

In its sample, this clonotype was seen many times. CDR3 sequence reads: CATSDPRGQESTDTQYF. As DNA, the CDR3 is TGTGCCACCAGTGATCCCAGAGGGCAGGAGAGCACAGATACGCAGTATTTT. This sequence joins TRBV24-1 and TRBJ2-3; tentatively, D is TRBD2 (5 bases). Trimming left V 3 bases short and J 0 bases short, with 15 bases between. The CDR3 is 17 residues long. The germline V gene has CDR1 KGHDR and CDR2 SFDVKD.